The 13 T cell receptor beta chains in this list originate from one sample, sequenced in a study of monozygotic twins with cystic fibrosis (dated by TCRdb to about 2021). Library prep was done by the immunoSEQ multiplex PCR assay. Held by TCRdb, this immuneACCESS table contains in-frame sequences only and omits some clones. Under half of the omission traces to an unresolved V gene where checked; the cause of the rest is unknown. This sample has 15,000 to 20,000 clones in its table, and roughly 89% of those were observed once. Roughly 1.4% of the sample rests with the top ten. The sample was blood. All receptors derive from a girl aged 2 to 10 with cystic fibrosis.

The V gene is TRBV6-6, the J gene TRBJ2-7; the match to TRBD1 covers 8 bases. The J segment lost 2 bases and the V segment lost 6 bases, leaving 9 bases of the junction unmatched. CDR1 MNHNY and CDR2 SVGAGI come from the germline V gene (reference sequence). This CDR3 comprises 15 residues. CDR3: CASRGQDRATYEQYF. CDR3 nucleotides: TGTGCCAGCAGGGGCCAGGACAGGGCAACCTACGAGCAGTACTTC.

The table lists this clone with a count of one. V is TRBV7-9 and J is TRBJ2-1, with unresolved D. The V gene lost 5 bases and the J gene lost 5 bases, with 7 bases spanning the gap. This CDR3 has 12 residues. Germline assignment: CDR1 SEHNR and CDR2 FQNEAQ (reference sequence). CDR3 loop: CASSPPDNEQFF. In nucleotides, the CDR3 is TGTGCCAGCAGCCCCCCGGACAATGAGCAGTTCTTC. Looking up the rest from reference TRBV7-9 and TRBJ2-1 gives the full variable domain: DTGVSQNPRHKITKRGQNVTFRCDPISEHNRLYWYRQTLGQGPEFLTYFQNEAQLEKSRLLSDRFSAERPKGSFSTLEIQRTEQGDSAMYLCASSPPDNEQFFGPGTRLTVL.

V is TRBV7-9 and J is TRBJ2-7, with 7 bases that match TRBD1. The length of the CDR3 is 15 residues. Germline CDR1 SEHNR, CDR2 FQNEAQ (reference sequence). V dropped 3 bases and J dropped 4; count of bases not matched to a gene: 9. Here the CDR3 DNA reads TGTGCCAGCAGCTTTCCTGTCCAGGGGGTTTACGAGCAGTACTTC. This sequence encodes CASSFPVQGVYEQYF. Variable domain in full (rest from reference TRBV7-9 and TRBJ2-7): DTGVSQNPRHKITKRGQNVTFRCDPISEHNRLYWYRQTLGQGPEFLTYFQNEAQLEKSRLLSDRFSAERPKGSFSTLEIQRTEQGDSAMYLCASSFPVQGVYEQYFGPGTRLTVT.

In this sample, this clone turned up once. This sequence joins TRBV6-1 and TRBJ2-7; 7 positions match TRBD2. There are 14 residues in the CDR3. Germline V lookup: CDR1 MNHNS, CDR2 SASEGT. V lost 4 bases, J lost 1 base, and 4 bases stayed unmatched. The CDR3 sequence is CASSGWEGSYEQYF. The CDR3 DNA follows: TGTGCCAGCAGTGGATGGGAGGGGTCCTACGAGCAGTACTTC.

This clone was seen just once. The chain has TRBV6-1 and TRBJ2-7; D is perhaps TRBD1 (6 bases). In germline, CDR1 is MNHNS, CDR2 SASEGT. The CDR3 consists of 15 residues. Deletions cut 3 bases from V and 4 bases from J, with 16 bases between. CDR3 DNA: TGTGCCAGCAGTGACGGACAGACTCTAACATACGAGCAGTACTTC. This encodes CASSDGQTLTYEQYF.

The genes are TRBV27 and TRBJ1-1; D unresolved. In germline, CDR1 is MNHEY, CDR2 SMNVEV (reference sequence). The V and J ends lost 4 bases and 5 bases respectively, with 11 bases between them. This CDR3 is built from 13 residues. In DNA form, the CDR3 reads TGTGCCAGCAGTTCGCTCATAGGGACTGAAGCTTTCTTT. This translates into CASSSLIGTEAFF.

This rearrangement joins TRBV7-8 to TRBJ1-2; 7 bases are shared with TRBD1. The V and J ends lost 2 bases and 4 bases, in that order; junction bases with no gene match: 4. Germline V gives CDR1 SGHVS, CDR2 FQNEAQ. This CDR3 region has 14 residues. CDR3 protein: CASSLQRQGYGYTF. CDR3 in DNA: TGTGCCAGCAGCTTACAACGACAGGGCTATGGCTACACCTTC.

The V and J genes are TRBV28 and TRBJ2-5; the D is unclear. Trimming pared 6 bases from V and 1 base from J, leaving 15 bases between. The CDR3 covers 15 residues. CDR1 is MDHEN and CDR2 is SYDVKM in the germline V gene. The CDR3 here is CASRPYGPTQETQYF. DNA of the CDR3: TGTGCCAGCAGGCCCTATGGTCCGACCCAAGAGACCCAGTACTTC.

This clone has only one observation. The rearrangement uses TRBV28 and TRBJ2-3, with D hard to call. The CDR3 runs 15 residues. Germline loops: CDR1 MDHEN, CDR2 SYDVKM. V was trimmed by 6 bases and J by 0 bases, leaving 13 bases between them. The CDR3 sequence: CASSRKPGSTDTQYF. In DNA form, the CDR3 reads TGTGCCAGCAGCCGGAAGCCTGGGAGCACAGATACGCAGTATTTT.

The CDR3 region has the DNA TGTGCCAGCAGTTCCGTGTGGGCCTATAATTCACCCCTCCACTTT. Translating it yields CASSSVWAYNSPLHF. This sequence joins TRBV27 and TRBJ1-6; no firm D call. Per the germline V gene, CDR1 is MNHEY and CDR2 is SMNVEV (reference sequence). The CDR3 runs 15 residues. The V gene lost 4 bases and the J gene lost 2 bases, with 9 bases spanning the gap.

This chain links TRBV19 with TRBJ1-6, with TRBD1 identical over 7 bases. Losses at the gene ends were 5 bases for V and 9 bases for J; bases not matched to a gene: 7. Per the germline V gene, CDR1 is LNHDA and CDR2 is SQIVND (reference sequence). The CDR3 is 14 amino acids. The CDR3 region has the DNA TGTGCCAGTAGTGTCCGGGACAGCCTTTCACCCCTCCACTTT. It translates to CASSVRDSLSPLHF.

The chain combines TRBV7-8 with TRBJ1-1, with D maybe TRBD1 (5 bases). Germline V gene lookup returns CDR1 SGHVS and CDR2 FQNEAQ. The CDR3 consists of 16 residues. Trimming removed 1 base at V and 7 bases at J, with 19 bases between. The CDR3 DNA reads TGTGCCAGCAGCTTAGTGTCAACCGTCCCCGGGGGTGAAGCTTTCTTT. Protein: CASSLVSTVPGGEAFF.

Only one count was recorded for this clone. The V gene is TRBV11-3, the J gene TRBJ2-1; perhaps TRBD1 as D (5 bases). With 0 bases removed from V and 0 bases from J, the gap between germline ends came to 9 bases. The germline gives CDR1 SGHNT, CDR2 YENEEA. There are 16 residues in the CDR3. The CDR3 coding sequence is TGTGCCAGCAGCTTAGAGACAGCCAGCTCCTACAATGAGCAGTTCTTC. Translated, it gives CASSLETASSYNEQFF.